This T cell receptor (beta chain) was sequenced in a study of cytomegalovirus exposure and HLA in healthy donors. As concerns this clone: The antigen is not known.

Broader study findings: Further analysis, carried out later, found HLA-associated TCR beta chains more clonally expanded than equally common other chains.

V was shortened by 0 bases and J by 0 bases, with 8 bases between the two germline ends. The CDR3 has 15 amino acids. Germline V lookup: CDR1 LGHNA, CDR2 YNFKEQ. PCR used 60 Vbeta primers and 13 Jbeta primers. Data came from immunoSEQ multiplex PCR; TCRdb stores just in-frame clones and leaves some out. The sample totals about 200,000 clones. The donors, nominally healthy at sampling, likely had unrecorded immune exposures. The origin of this receptor is a girl aged 2-9 years in good health and CMV-seropositive. The chain combines TRBV4-2 with TRBJ1-2; D not certain. Source material: PBMCs. CDR3 coding DNA: TGTGCCAGCAGCCAAGATGGCGGTTCTAACTATGGCTACACCTTC. Amino acids: CASSQDGGSNYGYTF.